This T cell receptor (beta chain) was identified during a study of a mutant IDH1 vaccine in newly diagnosed glioma (dated by TCRdb to the early 2020s). Background for the entire study: Vaccination was initiated 4-6 weeks after radiotherapy alone, or concurrently with temozolomide cycles in the chemotherapy-containing groups. Of the roughly 32 treated patients, around 60% were male and about 40% were female, and a mean age of roughly 37 years was recorded. Before enrollment, most patients had been given radiochemotherapy with temozolomide as standard therapy, while the rest had received either radiotherapy alone or temozolomide alone. The week-35 safety follow-up was designated visit V12, and the week-47 end of study was designated visit V13. Peripheral blood was drawn at six visits: V03 (baseline), V05, V07, V10, V12 and V13. Longitudinal TCRB deep sequencing was done for some 26 treated patients, wherever samples were available for exploratory analyses.

Library preparation used the immunoSEQ multiplex PCR assay. The hsTCRB Kit was used according to the manufacturer's protocol to amplify rearranged TCR beta chain sequences. An Illumina MiSeq was used to sequence the TCRB libraries. From the authors' description of their analysis: The kit vendor's proprietary platform handled demultiplexing, trimming and gene mapping. The clones in this table, taken by TCRdb from immuneACCESS, are in-frame only. Not every clone is retained; where verified, under half of the shortfall comes from an unresolved V gene, and the cause of the rest is unknown. That table supplies the V and J calls and clone size; D and trimming were determined from the DNA. For this sample the table gives about 90,000 clones, of which roughly 90% were detected only once. Of the sample, 0.7% to 0.95% is held by the ten largest clones. The full study reports these points: Immune responses induced by the vaccine were seen in roughly 95% of patients across multiple MHC alleles. It was noted by the authors that analyses of patient blood samples could not be reproduced owing to sample limitations. Pseudoprogression seemed to be unrelated to changes in the top peripheral T cell clonotypes found by TCRB sequencing. PBMC samples for TCRB deep sequencing were selected based on availability.

From its cysteine to its phenylalanine, the CDR3 spans 13 amino acids. Only CDR3 DNA remains: 39 bases, in frame from the first base. Via the germline V gene, CDR1 is SQVTM and CDR2 ANQGSEA. V sheds 4 bases and J sheds 4 bases, leaving 11 bases between their ends. The time point label for this specimen denotes: week 47, end of study. Each vaccine dose, consisting of 300 ug of a 20-mer mutant IDH1 peptide in Montanide, was administered subcutaneously with topical imiquimod. Patients received eight vaccinations in weeks 1, 3, 5, 7, 11, 15, 19 and 23, corresponding to visits V03 through V10. The donors had newly diagnosed IDH1-mutant astrocytomas of WHO grade 3 or 4 that showed loss of nuclear ATRX. The samples were drawn from NOA16, a multicentre, single-arm, open-label phase I trial in Germany that tested a mutant IDH1 peptide vaccine in humans for the first time. The DNeasy Blood and Tissue Kit was used to extract genomic DNA from EDTA blood for TCRB sequencing.

Turning to this clone: The antigen it recognizes is unknown. Per-base quality was not reported, and no clone a single base away is much larger than it.

The source was PBMCs, collected from a glioma patient whose treatment included an IDH1 peptide vaccine. This sequence originates from a woman between 50 and 59 years old with glioma. This sequence uses TRBV29-1 and TRBJ1-5, with the D gene uncertain. In nucleotides, the sequence is TGCAGCGTTGGGACGAATCGGAATCAGCCCCAGCATTTT. Its translation reads: CSVGTNRNQPQHF.